This TCR beta chain was retrieved from a study of blood T cell repertoires in COVID-19. Study background: Some COVID-19 samples were acute and others convalescent; all came from the United States, Italy and Spain. PBMCs, B-cell-depleted T cells, or T cells were the source of the cDNA or gDNA that made up the material.

As originally analysed: Nucleated cell number was recorded as an estimate derived from reference gene primer amplification. Here immunoSEQ multiplex PCR was the method, and the copy in TCRdb shows in-frame clones only, minus some. That table gives V, J and clone size, and the DNA gave D and trimming. The sample carries under 150,000 clones, around 86% recorded once. Sequenced sample: peripheral blood. The TCR sequence derives from a woman in her sixties or seventies with active or convalescent COVID-19.

The CDR3 DNA is TGTGCCAGCAGCTTAGCCAGGGGGCTTGGGGAGACCCAGTACTTC. Translating gives CASSLARGLGETQYF. The gene calls are TRBV7-2 and TRBJ2-5; 8 bases are shared with TRBD1. Germline CDR1 reads SGHTA; CDR2 reads FQGNSA. The CDR3 has 15 amino acids. V was clipped by 0 bases and J by 5 bases; unmatched bases: 5.